This T cell receptor beta chain comes out of a study of regulatory T cells in long-lasting Graves disease. Study results and caveats: The persistent group shared about 2,600 public clonotypes, more than the roughly 990 shared by new patients. Relative to newly diagnosed Graves' patients, persistent ones had lower TCR diversity.

J lost 4 bases, V lost 5 bases, and 13 bases had no gene match. Germline-derived CDR1 and CDR2 are MDHEN and SYDVKM. This CDR3 has 16 residues. This clonotype showed up many times. Its antigen is as yet unknown. Noted time point: newly diagnosed GD, antithyroid drugs for less than 3 months. RNA from PBMCs was the source of the TCR library. Libraries of TCR beta came from iRepertoire HTBI primers plus Arm-PCR of CDR3 regions. MiXCR, run by TCRdb on the multiplex PCR reads, gives a single entry per CDR3 protein. The sample contains over 350,000 distinct CDR3 sequences, 11% to 15% of which appear only once. The data were also submitted as part of a second study, on T cells in Graves' hyperthyroidism and ophthalmopathy. According to that study: A model built on 13 V-J features separated ophthalmopathy from stable hyperthyroidism.

This receptor was identified in a woman aged 45-65 years with Graves disease. Sequencing used peripheral blood mononuclear cells (PBMCs), obtained at new diagnosis, from a patient treated with antithyroid drugs. The chain couples TRBV28 to TRBJ2-7; 8 bases match TRBD2. The CDR3 DNA reads TGTGCCAGCAGTCCTCAAATGCGGGAGGCTGGATACGAGCAGTACTTC. It is translated as CASSPQMREAGYEQYF. The full variable domain, rest sourced from reference TRBV28 and TRBJ2-7, is DVKVTQSSRYLVKRTGEKVFLECVQDMDHENMFWYRQDPGLGLRLIYFSYDVKMKEKGDIPEGYSVSREKKERFSLILESASTNQTSMYLCASSPQMREAGYEQYFGPGTRLTVT.